This T cell receptor beta chain was found in a study of PD-1 blockade in classical Hodgkin lymphoma. Regarding the study as a whole: Relapsed/refractory patients reportedly had the lowest baseline TCR diversity, below newly diagnosed patients, who were below healthy donors. Patients newly diagnosed and complete responders had comparable baseline diversity.

On this clone itself: Its target is not known.

Brentuximab vedotin exposure varied among the patients, all of whom had relapsed after autologous stem cell transplantation. Only in-frame clones appear in the TCRdb table, and some are missing; sequencing was by immunoSEQ multiplex PCR. The sample consists of about 97,000 clones, roughly 84% of them appearing once. This CDR3 spans 16 amino acids. V lost 3 bases, J lost 3 bases, and 15 bases lay in between. Germline-derived CDR1 and CDR2 are LNHDA and SQIVND (reference sequence). This receptor was obtained from a human donor with classical Hodgkin lymphoma. The chain links TRBV19 to TRBJ1-5; D not certain. Source: peripheral blood mononuclear cells (PBMCs), taken at baseline. This CDR3 reads CASSMGVSNFNQPQHF. As DNA, the CDR3 is TGTGCCAGTAGTATGGGCGTCAGCAACTTCAATCAGCCCCAGCATTTT.